These T cell receptor beta chains were read from a single sample in a study of blood T cell repertoires in COVID-19. TCRdb's copy holds only in-frame clones and misses some; the assay was immunoSEQ multiplex PCR. The repertoire holds roughly 54,000 clones, with roughly nine tenths as singletons. Sequencing input: peripheral blood. Receptor source: a woman aged 55-75 years with active or convalescent COVID-19. The CDR3 runs from the conserved cysteine through the conserved F or W. Each record gives: J gene, V gene, CDR3 protein.

j_call: TRBJ1-2
v_call: TRBV4-3
cdr3_aa: CASSQVLGGTSGYTF

j_call: TRBJ2-6
v_call: TRBV30
cdr3_aa: CAWGDRVYSGANVLTF

j_call: TRBJ2-1
v_call: TRBV4-3
cdr3_aa: CASSRTGGEPRYNEQFF

j_call: TRBJ2-2
v_call: TRBV24-1
cdr3_aa: CATSALSKRGTGELFF

j_call: TRBJ2-7
v_call: TRBV6-6
cdr3_aa: CASSPTLGTRRNDYEQYF

j_call: TRBJ1-1
v_call: TRBV29-1
cdr3_aa: CSVAGSGNTEAFF

j_call: TRBJ2-7
v_call: TRBV5-4
cdr3_aa: CASSLPGQPSYEQYF

j_call: TRBJ2-1
v_call: TRBV9
cdr3_aa: CASSSRDRDKFF

j_call: TRBJ2-3
v_call: TRBV5-1
cdr3_aa: CASRLAGSTDTQYF

j_call: TRBJ1-2
v_call: TRBV9
cdr3_aa: CASSPAGQRNGYTF

j_call: TRBJ1-1
v_call: TRBV7-9
cdr3_aa: CASSLGSGGDTEAFF

j_call: TRBJ1-2
v_call: TRBV19
cdr3_aa: CASSVRQGYLSGYTF

j_call: TRBJ2-7
v_call: TRBV4-2
cdr3_aa: CASSQLAGGEQYF

j_call: TRBJ2-6
v_call: TRBV19
cdr3_aa: CASSPDTGANVLTF

j_call: TRBJ2-5
v_call: TRBV7-2
cdr3_aa: CASSLEGRGEKETQYF

j_call: TRBJ2-1
v_call: TRBV19
cdr3_aa: CASSIQAGGEQFF

j_call: TRBJ2-7
v_call: TRBV2
cdr3_aa: CASSDDGAGGPLEQYF

j_call: TRBJ1-5
v_call: TRBV28
cdr3_aa: CASSISGQGSNQPQHF

j_call: TRBJ2-2
v_call: TRBV10-1
cdr3_aa: CASSESGAGVFPTGELFF

j_call: TRBJ1-2
v_call: TRBV28
cdr3_aa: CASSLFHRQGGAGGYTF

j_call: TRBJ1-1
v_call: TRBV15
cdr3_aa: CATSRDLTSLNTEAFF

j_call: TRBJ2-7
v_call: TRBV27
cdr3_aa: CASSEAGWEQYF

j_call: TRBJ2-3
v_call: TRBV5-4
cdr3_aa: CASSLGAGIQDTQYF

j_call: TRBJ2-7
v_call: TRBV6-4
cdr3_aa: CASSEASGSYEQYF

j_call: TRBJ1-5
v_call: TRBV28
cdr3_aa: CASSSFGVNQPQHF

j_call: TRBJ2-2
v_call: TRBV23-1
cdr3_aa: CASSQYRGRNTGELFF

j_call: TRBJ2-5
v_call: TRBV10-1
cdr3_aa: CASSDGTEQETQYF

j_call: TRBJ1-2
v_call: TRBV5-1
cdr3_aa: CASSTSGTGDYGYTF

j_call: TRBJ1-1
v_call: TRBV6-5
cdr3_aa: CASRSGTGLNTEAFF

j_call: TRBJ2-7
v_call: TRBV5-1
cdr3_aa: CASSDRQSSYEQYF

j_call: TRBJ2-2
v_call: TRBV7-9
cdr3_aa: CASSLHGGAAGELFF

j_call: TRBJ2-1
v_call: TRBV30
cdr3_aa: CASLLSGRAYNEQFF

j_call: TRBJ2-5
v_call: TRBV9
cdr3_aa: CASSAAGDILATQYF

j_call: TRBJ1-2
v_call: TRBV18
cdr3_aa: CASSPIRADYGYTF

j_call: TRBJ2-1
v_call: TRBV15
cdr3_aa: CATSRGTQGSYNEQFF